Below, 13 T cell receptor beta chains from the same sample are listed, as sequenced in a study of OX40 agonist ivuxolimab in advanced cancers. Data came from immunoSEQ multiplex PCR; TCRdb stores just in-frame clones and leaves some out. The table includes around 30,000 clones, roughly 88% detected once. Sequenced material: CD4+ or CD8+ T cells sorted from blood, taken in a trial of the OX40 agonist ivuxolimab. Every receptor here comes from an adult with an advanced solid tumor such as melanoma, head and neck, liver or kidney cancer.

The rearrangement links TRBV19 to TRBJ2-7; 7 positions agree with TRBD2. This CDR3 has 13 residues. The V segment lost 1 base and the J segment 6 bases; nucleotides outside the gene matches: 3. The V gene's germline CDR1 is LNHDA and CDR2 SQIVND (reference sequence). CDR3 sequence: CASSIVREGEQYF. The CDR3 region has the DNA TGTGCCAGTAGTATAGTCAGGGAGGGCGAGCAGTACTTC.

As concerns this clone: This sample includes further DNA sequences coding for the same CDR3. The gene calls are TRBV7-2 and TRBJ2-1; maybe TRBD2 (5 bases). The CDR3 spans 16 residues. V was clipped by 2 bases and J by 0 bases, with 11 bases between them. CDR1 is SGHTA and CDR2 is FQGNSA in the germline V gene. The CDR3: CASSLSGGSSYNEQFF. In DNA form, the CDR3 reads TGTGCCAGCAGCTTAAGCGGCGGTAGCTCCTACAATGAGCAGTTCTTC.

The CDR3 DNA reads as TGTGCCACCCGCCCCTTCCTTGGGAGCAATCAGCCCCAGCATTTT. It encodes CATRPFLGSNQPQHF. The chain is built from TRBV19 and TRBJ1-5; D is ambiguous. The V and J ends lost 10 bases and 1 base respectively, with 17 bases between them. The CDR3 length is 15 residues. Germline CDR1 is LNHDA and CDR2 is SQIVND (reference sequence).

This rearrangement joins TRBV7-8 to TRBJ2-7; D gene unclear. CDR3 length equals 13 residues. V lost 2 bases and J lost 0, with 5 bases in between. Germline CDR1 is SGHVS and CDR2 is FQNEAQ. The CDR3 here is CASSLLISYEQYF. CDR3 nucleotides: TGTGCCAGCAGCTTACTTATCTCCTACGAGCAGTACTTC. Supplemented by reference TRBV7-8 and TRBJ2-7, the full variable domain reads GAGVSQSPRYKVAKRGQDVALRCDPISGHVSLFWYQQALGQGPEFLTYFQNEAQLDKSGLPSDRFFAERPEGSVSTLKIQRTQQEDSAVYLCASSLLISYEQYFGPGTRLTVT.

This clone was found a few times. This chain uses TRBV6-6 with TRBJ2-7; D gene unclear. Germline lookup yields CDR1 MNHNY and CDR2 SVGAGI (reference sequence). This CDR3 is built from 13 residues. V shed 5 bases and J shed 2 bases, with 10 bases lying between them. In DNA form, the CDR3 reads TGTGCCAGCAGTCTGCACGGAGCCTACGAGCAGTACTTC. Translation: CASSLHGAYEQYF.

The sample holds a few counts of this clone. The CDR3 DNA sequence: TGTGCCTGGGCGGTAGGGGAGGGTCAGCCCCAGCATTTT. Its translation: CAWAVGEGQPQHF. This chain connects TRBV30 to TRBJ1-5; a weak D match, TRBD1 (5 bases). Trimming stripped 5 bases from V and 6 bases from J, with 14 bases between. This CDR3 has 13 residues. Looked up from germline, CDR1 is GTSNPN and CDR2 is SVGIG (reference sequence).

The chain combines TRBV29-1 with TRBJ1-1, with D possibly TRBD1 on 5 matching bases. The CDR3 extends over 15 amino acids. CDR1 and CDR2 from the germline V gene are SQVTM and ANQGSEA. V lost 0 bases, J lost 5 bases, and 16 bases lay in between. Written as DNA, the CDR3 is TGCAGCGTTGAAGAGAGCCAGGGCGTAGGAACTGAAGCTTTCTTT. Encoded protein: CSVEESQGVGTEAFF.

The chain employs TRBV7-3 and TRBJ2-1; the match to TRBD2 covers 16 bases. This CDR3 spans 19 amino acids. The germline gives CDR1 SGHTA, CDR2 FQGTGA. Trimming cost V 5 bases and J 0 bases; bases outside gene matches: 7. CDR3 nucleotide sequence: TGTGCCAGCAGCCCCGAGGGACTAGCGGGGGGGCCCTCCTACAATGAGCAGTTCTTC. This sequence encodes CASSPEGLAGGPSYNEQFF.

The chain's CDR3 is CASSLNTGALHF. CDR3 coding DNA: TGTGCCAGCAGTTTGAACACGGGGGCCCTCCACTTT. The rearrangement uses TRBV28 and TRBJ1-6, with TRBD1 as a possible D gene (5 bases). Trimming shortened V by 3 bases and J by 14 bases, and 11 bases separated the two germline ends. Per germline, CDR1 MDHEN and CDR2 SYDVKM. This CDR3 region has 12 residues.

This clone has more than one count but fewer than ten. This rearrangement joins TRBV19 to TRBJ1-6; possible D gene TRBD1, 5 bases. Germline values: CDR1 LNHDA, CDR2 SQIVND (reference sequence). Trimming pared 8 bases from V and 7 bases from J, leaving 15 bases between. This CDR3 spans 14 amino acids. CDR3 in amino acids: CASRYGTANSPLHF. The CDR3 bases are TGTGCCAGTCGGTACGGGACGGCAAATTCACCCCTCCACTTT. The full variable domain, rest sourced from reference TRBV19 and TRBJ1-6, is DGGITQSPKYLFRKEGQNVTLSCEQNLNHDAMYWYRQDPGQGLRLIYYSQIVNDFQKGDIAEGYSVSREKKESFPLTVTSAQKNPTAFYLCASRYGTANSPLHFGNGTRLTVT.

The chain employs TRBV9 and TRBJ2-3; 10 nucleotides line up with TRBD2. From germline, CDR1 is SGDLS and CDR2 YYNGEE. CDR3 size: 18 residues. V was clipped by 3 bases and J by 0 bases; unmatched bases: 10. This chain's CDR3 is CASSATSGEHSSTDTQYF. Here the CDR3 DNA reads TGTGCCAGCAGCGCCACTAGCGGGGAACATTCTAGCACAGATACGCAGTATTTT.

The chain uses TRBV27 and TRBJ2-7, with 7 nucleotides matching TRBD1. Per the germline V gene, CDR1 is MNHEY and CDR2 is SMNVEV (reference sequence). The CDR3 loop spans 14 amino acids. J lost 5 bases, V lost 6 bases, and 10 bases had no gene match. CDR3 DNA: TGTGCCAGCAGCTCAGACAGGGCCCGGGACGAGCAGTACTTC. It codes for CASSSDRARDEQYF.

This chain links TRBV28 with TRBJ2-7; 7 positions match TRBD1. After removal of 3 bases from V and 4 bases from J, the junction contained 9 bases not matched to a gene. Germline CDR1 is MDHEN and CDR2 is SYDVKM. This CDR3 has 15 residues. CDR3 region: CASSFSKGAGYEQYF. The CDR3 nucleotides read TGTGCCAGCAGTTTTTCCAAGGGGGCTGGGTACGAGCAGTACTTC.